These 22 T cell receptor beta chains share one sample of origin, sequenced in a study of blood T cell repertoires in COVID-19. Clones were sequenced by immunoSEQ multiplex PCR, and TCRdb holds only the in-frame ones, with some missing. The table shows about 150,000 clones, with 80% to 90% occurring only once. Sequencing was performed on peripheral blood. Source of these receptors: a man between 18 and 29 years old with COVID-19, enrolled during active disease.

CDR3 bases: TGTGCCAGCAGCTTAGCGTGGGCAGGGGGCTCCTACGAGCAGTACTTC. Translated: CASSLAWAGGSYEQYF. The chain uses TRBV7-6 and TRBJ2-7, with 7 bases fitting TRBD1. Germline assignment: CDR1 SGHVS and CDR2 FNYEAQ. The CDR3 consists of 16 residues. V shed 0 bases, J shed 0 bases, and the junction held 5 bases outside the gene matches.

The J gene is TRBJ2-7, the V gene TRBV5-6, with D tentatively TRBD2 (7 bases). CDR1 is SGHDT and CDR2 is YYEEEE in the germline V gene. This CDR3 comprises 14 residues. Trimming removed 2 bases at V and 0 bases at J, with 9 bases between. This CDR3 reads CASSLGGGSYEQYF. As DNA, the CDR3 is TGTGCCAGCAGCTTAGGGGGGGGCTCCTACGAGCAGTACTTC. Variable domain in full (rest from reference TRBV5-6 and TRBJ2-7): DAGVTQSPTHLIKTRGQQVTLRCSPKSGHDTVSWYQQALGQGPQFIFQYYEEEERQRGNFPDRFSGHQFPNYSSELNVNALLLGDSALYLCASSLGGGSYEQYFGPGTRLTVT.

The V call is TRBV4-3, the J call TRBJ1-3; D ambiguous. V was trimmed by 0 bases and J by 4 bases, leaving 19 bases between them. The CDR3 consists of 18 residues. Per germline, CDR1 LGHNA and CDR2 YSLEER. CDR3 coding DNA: TGCGCCAGCAGCCAAGAATCTTTGCTGGGATTAGCGGGAAACACCATATATTTT. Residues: CASSQESLLGLAGNTIYF.

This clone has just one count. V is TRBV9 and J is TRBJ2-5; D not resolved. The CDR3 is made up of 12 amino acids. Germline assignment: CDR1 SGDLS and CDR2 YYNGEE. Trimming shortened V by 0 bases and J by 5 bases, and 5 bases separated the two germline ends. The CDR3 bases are TGTGCCAGCAGCGTAGGTGCGGAGACCCAGTACTTC. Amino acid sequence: CASSVGAETQYF.

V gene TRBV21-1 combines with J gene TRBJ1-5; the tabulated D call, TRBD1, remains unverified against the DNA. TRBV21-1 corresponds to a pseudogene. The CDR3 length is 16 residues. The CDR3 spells CASSRGGGCSNQPQHF. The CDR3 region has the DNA TGTGCCAGCAGCCGCGGAGGGGGCTGTAGCAATCAGCCCCAGCATTTT.

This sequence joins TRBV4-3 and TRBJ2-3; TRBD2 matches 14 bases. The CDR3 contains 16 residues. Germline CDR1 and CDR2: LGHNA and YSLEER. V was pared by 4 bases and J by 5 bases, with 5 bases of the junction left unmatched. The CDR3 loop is CASSPGLAGEEDTQYF. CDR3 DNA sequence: TGCGCCAGCAGCCCGGGACTAGCGGGAGAGGAAGATACGCAGTATTTT.

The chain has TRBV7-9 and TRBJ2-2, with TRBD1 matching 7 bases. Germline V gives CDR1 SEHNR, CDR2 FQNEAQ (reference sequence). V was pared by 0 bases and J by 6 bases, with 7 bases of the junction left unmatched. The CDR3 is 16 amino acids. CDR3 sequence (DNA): TGTGCCAGCAGCTTAGCGGCTAACCAGGGGGCCGGGGAGCTGTTTTTT. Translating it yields CASSLAANQGAGELFF.

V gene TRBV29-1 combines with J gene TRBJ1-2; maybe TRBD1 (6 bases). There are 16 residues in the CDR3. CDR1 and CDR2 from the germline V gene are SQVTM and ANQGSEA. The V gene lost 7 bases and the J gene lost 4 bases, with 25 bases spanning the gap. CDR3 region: CSARDEAGESPYGYTF. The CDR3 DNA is TGCAGCGCCCGTGATGAGGCAGGGGAATCCCCCTATGGCTACACCTTC.

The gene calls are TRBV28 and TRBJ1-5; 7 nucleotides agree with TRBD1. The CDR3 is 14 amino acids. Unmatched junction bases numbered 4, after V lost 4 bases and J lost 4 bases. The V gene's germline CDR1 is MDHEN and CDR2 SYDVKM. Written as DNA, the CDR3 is TGTGCCAGCAGTTCCGGACAGGTAAATCAGCCCCAGCATTTT. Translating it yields CASSSGQVNQPQHF.

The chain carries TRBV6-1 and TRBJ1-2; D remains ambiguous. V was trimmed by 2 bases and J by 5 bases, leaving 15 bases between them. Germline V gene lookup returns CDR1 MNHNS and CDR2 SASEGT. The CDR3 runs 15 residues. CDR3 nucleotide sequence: TGTGCCAGCAGTGAATTCTGGCAGGCATCATATGGCTACACCTTC. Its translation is CASSEFWQASYGYTF.

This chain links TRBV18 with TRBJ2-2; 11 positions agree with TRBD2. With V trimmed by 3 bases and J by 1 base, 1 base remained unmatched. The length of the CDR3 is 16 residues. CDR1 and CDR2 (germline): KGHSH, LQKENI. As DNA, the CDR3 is TGTGCCAGCTCACCGGGACTAGCGGTGAACACCGGGGAGCTGTTTTTT. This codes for CASSPGLAVNTGELFF.

This chain's CDR3 is CASSRPGFRADSGRTDTQYF. In nucleotides, the CDR3 is TGTGCCAGCAGTCGACCAGGCTTTCGGGCCGATAGCGGGAGAACAGATACGCAGTATTTT. V and J are TRBV6-6 and TRBJ2-3; the match to TRBD2 covers 9 bases. Germline-derived CDR1 and CDR2 are MNHNY and SVGAGI (reference sequence). The CDR3 runs to 20 residues. With V trimmed by 5 bases and J by 3 bases, 21 bases remained unmatched.

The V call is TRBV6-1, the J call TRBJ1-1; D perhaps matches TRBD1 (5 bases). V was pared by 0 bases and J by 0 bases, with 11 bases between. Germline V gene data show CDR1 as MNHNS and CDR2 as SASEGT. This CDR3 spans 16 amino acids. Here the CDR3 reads CASSEAWSRVNTEAFF. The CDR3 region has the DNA TGTGCCAGCAGTGAAGCATGGAGCAGGGTGAACACTGAAGCTTTCTTT.

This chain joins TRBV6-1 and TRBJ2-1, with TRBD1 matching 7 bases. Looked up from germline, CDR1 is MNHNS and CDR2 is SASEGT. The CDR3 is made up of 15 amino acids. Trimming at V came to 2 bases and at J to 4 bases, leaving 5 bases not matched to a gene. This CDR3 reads CASSEMGTAYNEQFF. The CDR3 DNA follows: TGTGCCAGCAGTGAAATGGGGACAGCGTACAATGAGCAGTTCTTC.

The CDR3 DNA is TGTGCCAGCAGCCCAGTGGGTGGGACAGGGACCTACGAGCAGTACTTC. It encodes CASSPVGGTGTYEQYF. The chain has TRBV7-8 and TRBJ2-7; 9 bases line up with TRBD1. The CDR3 extends over 16 amino acids. Germline assignment: CDR1 SGHVS and CDR2 FQNEAQ. V was clipped by 5 bases and J by 2 bases; unmatched bases: 10.

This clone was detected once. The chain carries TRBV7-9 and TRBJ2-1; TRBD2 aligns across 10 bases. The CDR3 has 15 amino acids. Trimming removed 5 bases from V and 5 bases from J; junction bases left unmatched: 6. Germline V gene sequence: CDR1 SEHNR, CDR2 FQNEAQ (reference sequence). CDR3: CASSILAGIDNEQFF. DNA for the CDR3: TGTGCCAGCAGCATACTAGCGGGAATCGACAATGAGCAGTTCTTC.

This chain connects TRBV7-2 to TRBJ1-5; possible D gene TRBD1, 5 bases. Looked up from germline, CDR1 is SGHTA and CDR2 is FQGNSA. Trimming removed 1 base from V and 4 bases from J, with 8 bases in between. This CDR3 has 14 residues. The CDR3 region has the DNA TGTGCCAGCAGCTTAGGGGGGGGTAATCAGCCCCAGCATTTT. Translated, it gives CASSLGGGNQPQHF.

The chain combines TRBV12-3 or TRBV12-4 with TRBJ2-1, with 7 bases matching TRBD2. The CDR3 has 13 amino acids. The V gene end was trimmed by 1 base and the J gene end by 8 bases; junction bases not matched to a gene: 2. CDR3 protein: CASSLGTRDEQFF. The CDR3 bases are TGTGCCAGCAGTTTAGGGACTAGGGATGAGCAGTTCTTC.

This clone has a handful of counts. In DNA, the CDR3 is TGTGCCAGCAGCGACCCGACAGGGGAGGGGGCTGGGGTTGGTGAAGCTTTCTTT. Encoded protein: CASSDPTGEGAGVGEAFF. The chain has TRBV5-6 and TRBJ1-1; 8 positions match TRBD1. This CDR3 contains 18 residues. V gave up 4 bases and J gave up 7 bases; unmatched junction bases: 21. CDR1 SGHDT and CDR2 YYEEEE come from the germline V gene. Full variable domain (remainder filled in from reference TRBV5-6 and TRBJ1-1): DAGVTQSPTHLIKTRGQQVTLRCSPKSGHDTVSWYQQALGQGPQFIFQYYEEEERQRGNFPDRFSGHQFPNYSSELNVNALLLGDSALYLCASSDPTGEGAGVGEAFFGQGTRLTVV.

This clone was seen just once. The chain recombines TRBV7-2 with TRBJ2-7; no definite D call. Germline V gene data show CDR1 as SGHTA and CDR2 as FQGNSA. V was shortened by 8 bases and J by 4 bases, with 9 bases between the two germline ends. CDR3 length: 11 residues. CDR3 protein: CASRSLYEQYF. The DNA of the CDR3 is TGTGCCAGCCGTAGCCTATACGAGCAGTACTTC.

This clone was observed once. The CDR3 sequence is CASRRTSGNSYEQYF. CDR3 nucleotides: TGTGCCAGCAGGCGGACTAGCGGAAACTCCTACGAGCAGTACTTC. The chain uses TRBV6-5 and TRBJ2-7; 10 nucleotides align to TRBD2. The CDR3 consists of 15 residues. Germline V gene lookup returns CDR1 MNHEY and CDR2 SVGAGI. V shed 6 bases, J shed 0 bases, and the junction held 5 bases outside the gene matches.

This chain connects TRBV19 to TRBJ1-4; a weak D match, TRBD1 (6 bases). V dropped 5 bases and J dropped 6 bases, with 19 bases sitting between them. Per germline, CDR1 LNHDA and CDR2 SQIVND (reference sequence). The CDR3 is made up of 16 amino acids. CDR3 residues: CASSLRTATLDEKLFF. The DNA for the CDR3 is TGTGCCAGTAGTCTGAGGACAGCTACTCTTGATGAAAAACTGTTTTTT. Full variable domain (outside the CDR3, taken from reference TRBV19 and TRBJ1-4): DGGITQSPKYLFRKEGQNVTLSCEQNLNHDAMYWYRQDPGQGLRLIYYSQIVNDFQKGDIAEGYSVSREKKESFPLTVTSAQKNPTAFYLCASSLRTATLDEKLFFGSGTQLSVL.